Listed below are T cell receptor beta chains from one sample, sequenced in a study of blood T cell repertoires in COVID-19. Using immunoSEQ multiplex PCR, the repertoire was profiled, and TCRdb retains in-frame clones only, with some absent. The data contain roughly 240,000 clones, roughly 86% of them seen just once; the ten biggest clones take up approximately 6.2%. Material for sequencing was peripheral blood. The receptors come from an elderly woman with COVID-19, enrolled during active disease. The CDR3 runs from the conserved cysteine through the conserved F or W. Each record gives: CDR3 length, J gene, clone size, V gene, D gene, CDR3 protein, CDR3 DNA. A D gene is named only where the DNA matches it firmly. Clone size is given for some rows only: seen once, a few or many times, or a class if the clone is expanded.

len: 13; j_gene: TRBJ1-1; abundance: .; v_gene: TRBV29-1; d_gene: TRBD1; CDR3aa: CSASRDRNTEAFF; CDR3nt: TGCAGCGCTTCCCGGGACAGGAACACTGAAGCTTTCTTT
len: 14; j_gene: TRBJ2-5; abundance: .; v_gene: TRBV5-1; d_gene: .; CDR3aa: CASRGGAAQETQYF; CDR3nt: TGCGCCAGCAGAGGCGGAGCCGCCCAAGAGACCCAGTACTTC
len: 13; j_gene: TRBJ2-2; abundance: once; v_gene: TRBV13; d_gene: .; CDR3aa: CASSWRGTGELFF; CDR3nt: TGTGCCAGCAGCTGGCGGGGAACCGGGGAGCTGTTTTTT
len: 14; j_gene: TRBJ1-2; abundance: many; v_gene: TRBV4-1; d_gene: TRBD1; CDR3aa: CASSQEIRQGGYTF; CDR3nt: TGCGCCAGCAGCCAAGAAATTCGACAGGGAGGCTACACCTTC
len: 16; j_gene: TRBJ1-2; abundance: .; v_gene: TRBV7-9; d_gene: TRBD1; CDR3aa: CASSFYRTGIDYGYTF; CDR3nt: TGTGCCAGCAGTTTCTATAGGACAGGGATTGACTATGGCTACACCTTC
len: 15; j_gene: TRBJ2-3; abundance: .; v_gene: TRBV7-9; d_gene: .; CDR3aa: CASSSTGTSTDTQYF; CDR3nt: TGTGCCAGCAGCTCAACAGGGACGAGCACAGATACGCAGTATTTT
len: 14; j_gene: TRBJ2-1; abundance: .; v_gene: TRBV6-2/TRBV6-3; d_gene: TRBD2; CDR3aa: CASSYNPSGGEQFF; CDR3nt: TGTGCCAGCAGTTACAATCCTAGCGGGGGTGAGCAGTTCTTC
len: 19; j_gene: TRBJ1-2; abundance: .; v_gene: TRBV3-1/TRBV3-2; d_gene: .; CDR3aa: CASSQDLIITQGTVGGYTF; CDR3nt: TGTGCCAGCAGCCAAGATCTTATAATTACTCAGGGGACGGTGGGTGGCTACACCTTC
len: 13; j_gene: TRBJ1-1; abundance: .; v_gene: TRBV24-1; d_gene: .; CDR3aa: CATSRRGNTEAFF; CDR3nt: TGTGCCACCAGTCGTCGCGGTAACACTGAAGCTTTCTTT
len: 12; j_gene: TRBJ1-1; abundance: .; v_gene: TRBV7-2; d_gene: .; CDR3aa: CASRGDAAEAFF; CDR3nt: TGTGCCAGCAGGGGAGACGCTGCTGAAGCTTTCTTT
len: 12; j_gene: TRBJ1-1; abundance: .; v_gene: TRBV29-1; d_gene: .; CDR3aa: CSVGQENTEAFF; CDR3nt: TGCAGCGTTGGACAGGAGAACACTGAAGCTTTCTTT
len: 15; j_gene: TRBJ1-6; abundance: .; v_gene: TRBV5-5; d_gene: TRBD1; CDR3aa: CASSQGQGSNSPLHF; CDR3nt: TGTGCCAGCAGCCAAGGACAGGGAAGTAATTCACCCCTCCACTTT
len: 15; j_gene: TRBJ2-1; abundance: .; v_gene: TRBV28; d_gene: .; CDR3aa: CASSLVQAYYNEQFF; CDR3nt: TGTGCCAGCAGTTTGGTACAGGCCTACTACAATGAGCAGTTCTTC
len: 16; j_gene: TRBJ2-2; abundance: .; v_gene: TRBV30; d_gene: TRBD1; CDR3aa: CAWSRKRTGRAGELFF; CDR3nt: TGTGCCTGGAGTCGGAAAAGGACAGGGCGGGCCGGGGAGCTGTTTTTT
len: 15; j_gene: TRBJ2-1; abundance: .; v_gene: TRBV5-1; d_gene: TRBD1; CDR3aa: CASSLEDRGWDEQFF; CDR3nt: TGCGCCAGCAGCTTGGAGGACAGGGGCTGGGATGAGCAGTTCTTC
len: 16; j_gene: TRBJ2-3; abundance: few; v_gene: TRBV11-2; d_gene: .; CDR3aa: CASSLVGRTDTDTQYF; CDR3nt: TGTGCCAGCAGCTTAGTGGGTCGGACTGACACAGATACGCAGTATTTT
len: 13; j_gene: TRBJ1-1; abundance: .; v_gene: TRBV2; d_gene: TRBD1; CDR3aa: CAGDRGLSTEAFF; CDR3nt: TGTGCCGGCGACAGGGGGTTGTCCACTGAAGCTTTCTTT
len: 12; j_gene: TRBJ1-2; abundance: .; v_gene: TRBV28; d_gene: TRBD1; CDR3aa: CASFGQEYGYTF; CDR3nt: TGTGCCAGCTTCGGACAGGAGTATGGCTACACCTTC
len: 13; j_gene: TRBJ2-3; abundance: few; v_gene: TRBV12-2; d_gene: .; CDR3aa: CATSQGRTDTQYF; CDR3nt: TGTGCAACTTCACAGGGACGGACAGATACGCAGTATTTT
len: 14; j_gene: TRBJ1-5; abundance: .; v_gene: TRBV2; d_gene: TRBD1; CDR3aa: CASRGTGVYQPQHF; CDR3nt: TGTGCCAGCAGGGGGACAGGGGTTTATCAGCCCCAGCATTTT
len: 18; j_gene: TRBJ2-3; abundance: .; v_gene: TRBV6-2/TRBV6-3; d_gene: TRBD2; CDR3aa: CASSYLGTSGVSTDTQYF; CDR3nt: TGTGCCAGCAGTTACCTCGGGACTAGCGGGGTTAGCACAGATACGCAGTATTTT
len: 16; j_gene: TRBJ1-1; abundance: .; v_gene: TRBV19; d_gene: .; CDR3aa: CASTPWGGGKNTEAFF; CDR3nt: TGTGCCAGTACCCCATGGGGTGGGGGGAAGAACACTGAAGCTTTCTTT
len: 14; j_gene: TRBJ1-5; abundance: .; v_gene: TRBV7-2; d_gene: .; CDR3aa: CASSSDRPNQPQHF; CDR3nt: TGTGCCAGCAGCTCAGACAGGCCCAATCAGCCCCAGCATTTT
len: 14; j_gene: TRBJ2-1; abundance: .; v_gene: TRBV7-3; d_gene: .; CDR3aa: CASSRNAGNNEQFF; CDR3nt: TGTGCCAGCAGCCGTAACGCGGGAAACAATGAGCAGTTCTTC
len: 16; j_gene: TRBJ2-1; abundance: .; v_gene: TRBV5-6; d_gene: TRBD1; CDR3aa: CASGTGLASSYNEQFF; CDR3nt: TGTGCCAGTGGGACAGGGCTAGCCTCCTCCTACAATGAGCAGTTCTTC
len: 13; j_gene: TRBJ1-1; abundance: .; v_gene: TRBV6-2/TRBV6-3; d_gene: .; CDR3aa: CASSPNRYTEAFF; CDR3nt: TGTGCCAGCAGCCCTAACAGGTACACTGAAGCTTTCTTT
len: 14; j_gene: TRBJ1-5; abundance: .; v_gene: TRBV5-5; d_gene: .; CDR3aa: CASSPGQNAQPQHF; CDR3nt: TGTGCCAGCAGCCCTGGACAGAATGCCCAGCCCCAGCATTTT
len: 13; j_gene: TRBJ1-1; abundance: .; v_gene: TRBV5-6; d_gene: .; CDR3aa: CASSFRTAIEAFF; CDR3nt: TGTGCCAGCAGCTTCCGGACAGCCATCGAAGCTTTCTTT